The clone carrying this TCR beta chain came up a few times. Its antigen is currently unknown. This entry comes from a study of T cells after yellow fever vaccination. Study-level findings and limits: Few clonotypes appeared in both CD4 and CD8 compartments.

By 5'RACE template switching, TCR cDNA was produced, with a universal primer site and UMIs added in the process. TCRdb passed the 5' RACE reads through MiXCR, listing each CDR3 protein once. The data hold under 400,000 distinct CDR3 sequences, with 11% observed a single time. This CDR3 contains 11 residues. Looked up from germline, CDR1 is SGHNT and CDR2 is YYREEE (reference sequence). Trimming stripped 3 bases from V and 7 bases from J, with 5 bases between. The TCR sequence derives from a man between 18 and 35 years old who received the YFV17D yellow fever vaccine. This rearrangement joins TRBV5-4 to TRBJ2-1, with unresolved D. The sequencing used PBMCs, collected on the day of the first yellow fever vaccination. CDR3 sequence (DNA): TGTGCCAGCAGCTCCGATAATGAGCAGTTCTTC. This gives the protein CASSSDNEQFF. Looking up the rest from reference TRBV5-4 and TRBJ2-1 gives the full variable domain: ETGVTQSPTHLIKTRGQQVTLRCSSQSGHNTVSWYQQALGQGPQFIFQYYREEENGRGNFPPRFSGLQFPNYSSELNVNALELDDSALYLCASSSDNEQFFGPGTRLTVL.